Included here is one TCR beta chain sequence, with context. The antigen it binds to is not known. One base away there is no much larger clone; base qualities are not given. The sample comes from a study of blood T cell repertoires in COVID-19 (dated by TCRdb to 2020 to 2022). Study-level background: Samples covering the acute and convalescent phases of COVID-19 were provided by collaborators in the United States, Italy and Spain. Samples were obtained from the ongoing ImmuneRACE study (first 160 participants) and from over 1,000 subjects provided by 6 global collaborators. Sample metadata almost always included a de-identified subject ID, COVID-19 status, age in years and sex. The repertoires were made available in a free public database intended to serve as a resource for research on the immune response to SARS-CoV-2. The prospective study material was composed of cDNA or gDNA derived from T cells, B-cell-depleted T cells, or PBMCs. Where available, HLA class I and class II types were obtained from metadata supplied by the sample provider rather than from assay-based typing. Deeply sampled blood TCRbeta repertoires from subjects exposed to, actively infected with, or recovered from COVID-19 were included in the dataset. Results and caveats for the whole study, not just this receptor: The quantity of clinical and demographic metadata differed by source and by participant and was supplied without curation.

TCRbeta CDR3 regions were amplified from genomic DNA by means of the immunoSEQ Assay, a bias-controlled multiplex PCR. The original methods were these. The number of nucleated cells in each sample was estimated by amplification of reference gene primers within the assay. To quantify the absolute abundance of each unique TCRbeta CDR3 rearrangement, sequence reads were collapsed and filtered. For each sample, productive Simpson clonality was calculated by taking the square root of Simpson's diversity index across productive rearrangements. TCRdb mirrors the immuneACCESS table, restricted to in-frame sequences. Some clones are absent from its copies; in checked studies, under half trace to an unresolved V gene, and the reason for the others is unknown. Clonal size and the V and J genes are those of that table, whereas D and trimming came from the DNA. The sample data list around 150,000 clones, and 65% to 85% of these were observed just once. The ten largest clones represent approximately 10% of the sample.

Per the germline V gene (reference sequence), MNHEY is the CDR1 and SMNVEV is the CDR2. Trimming accounts for 6 bases at V and 5 bases at J, while the number of junction bases matched to no gene is 4. CDR3 length: 12 amino acids, cysteine to phenylalanine. CDR3 DNA only is kept here, 36 bases in frame from base 1. Each collaborating institution followed its own protocols to collect whole blood in K2EDTA tubes. For TCRbeta analysis, collaborator samples were shipped as frozen whole blood, as isolated PBMCs, or as DNA extracted from either sample type. Sequencing was done on a sample of peripheral blood. This receptor chain uses TRBV27 and TRBJ2-7; 7 of the junction bases match TRBD2. The clonotype originates from a man in his sixties with active or convalescent COVID-19. The bases are TGTGCCAGCAGCCGTACTAGCGACGAGCAGTACTTC. It encodes CASSRTSDEQYF.